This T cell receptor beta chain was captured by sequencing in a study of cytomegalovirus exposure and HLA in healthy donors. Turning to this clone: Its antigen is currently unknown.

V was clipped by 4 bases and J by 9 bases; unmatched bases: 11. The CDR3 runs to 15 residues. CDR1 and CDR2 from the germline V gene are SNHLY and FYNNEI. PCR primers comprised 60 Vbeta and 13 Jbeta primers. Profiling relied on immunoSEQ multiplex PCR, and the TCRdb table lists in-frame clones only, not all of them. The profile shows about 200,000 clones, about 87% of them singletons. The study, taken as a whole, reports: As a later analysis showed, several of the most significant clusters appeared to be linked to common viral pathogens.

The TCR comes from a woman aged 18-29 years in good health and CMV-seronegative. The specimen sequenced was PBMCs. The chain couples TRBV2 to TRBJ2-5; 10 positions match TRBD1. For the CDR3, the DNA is TGTGCCAGCAGTGTCGACCGGGACAGGGGATGGTCCCAGTACTTC. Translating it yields CASSVDRDRGWSQYF.